The T cell receptor (beta chain) described here comes from a study of CD8+ T cells in alopecia areata. Overall study: At a dose of 5 to 10 mg twice daily, oral tofacitinib was given to treated patients. General study points: There were also resident alphabeta T cells of normal skin sequenced in scalp samples. Clonality in lesional scalp, especially alopecia totalis/universalis, exceeded that of normal scalp.

Sequencing used cDNA as its template, made by extracting RNA and reverse transcribing it. Measured with immunoSEQ multiplex PCR; TCRdb has only the in-frame clones, and not every one. The repertoire holds some 150,000 clones, with approximately 65% as singletons. Germline V lookup: CDR1 SQVTM, CDR2 ANQGSEA. The CDR3 length is 14 residues. V lost 2 bases to trimming and J lost 2 bases; unmatched junction nucleotides: 6. There are a few counts of this clone. Its antigen remains unknown. The material was CD8+ T cells sorted from blood, obtained at week 0. V gene TRBV29-1 combines with J gene TRBJ2-7, with 7 bases lining up with TRBD1. The clonotype was recovered from a human donor with alopecia areata. CDR3 sequence reads: CSVETGQETYEQYF. In nucleotides, the CDR3 is TGCAGCGTTGAAACCGGACAGGAAACCTACGAGCAGTACTTC.